This note documents a single TCR beta chain sequence. A second PCR of about 7 to 12 cycles used a sample-barcoded 5' primer and a J-beta primer mix. Via MiXCR, TCRdb re-called the 5' RACE reads, giving one row per CDR3 protein. The sample holds approximately 800,000 distinct CDR3 sequences, 20% to 30% seen once. The data originate from a study of blood T cells in healthy people across ages. Germline CDR1 is SEHNR and CDR2 is FQNEAQ (reference sequence). The V and J ends lost 11 bases and 3 bases respectively, with 14 bases between them. The CDR3 sequence is 12 residues long. The same sample was also studied in work on T cells of mothers and their children.

This chain connects TRBV7-9 to TRBJ2-7, with D perhaps matching TRBD1 or TRBD2 (5 bases each). Sequenced material: blood. The clonotype comes from a boy aged 5-17 years in good health. DNA for the CDR3: TGTGCCGTGGGGGACGGCCTCTACGAGCAGTACTTC. Translating it yields CAVGDGLYEQYF.